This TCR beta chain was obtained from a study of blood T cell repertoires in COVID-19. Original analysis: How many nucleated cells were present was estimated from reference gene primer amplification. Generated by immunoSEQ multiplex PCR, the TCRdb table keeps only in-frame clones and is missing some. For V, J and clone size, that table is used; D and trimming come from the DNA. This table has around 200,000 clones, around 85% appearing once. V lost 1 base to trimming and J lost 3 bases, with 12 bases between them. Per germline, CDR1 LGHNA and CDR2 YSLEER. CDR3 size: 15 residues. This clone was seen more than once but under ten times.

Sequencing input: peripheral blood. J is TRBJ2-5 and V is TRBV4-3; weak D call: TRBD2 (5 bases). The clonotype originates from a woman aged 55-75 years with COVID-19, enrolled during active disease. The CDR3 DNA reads TGCGCCAGCAGCCAAGTACGGACTGGTAAAGAGACCCAGTACTTC. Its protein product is CASSQVRTGKETQYF.